The T cell receptor (beta chain) under discussion was sequenced for a study of blood T cell repertoires in COVID-19. Background on the study: COVID-19 samples collected from the United States, Italy and Spain covered acute and convalescent phases. Nucleic acid was either cDNA or gDNA, and it came from T cells, B-cell-depleted T cells, or PBMCs.

The V and J ends lost 3 bases and 2 bases respectively, with 17 bases between them. CDR1 and CDR2 (germline): SGDLS, YYNGEE. The CDR3 is made up of 16 amino acids. Per the original methods: Amplification from reference gene primers served as the basis for estimated nucleated cell counts. Measured with immunoSEQ multiplex PCR; TCRdb has only the in-frame clones, and not every one. V and J calls and clone size are given by that table; D and trimming were obtained from the DNA. This table holds about 69,000 clones, about nine tenths found once. The clonotype originates from a man aged 30 to 45 with acute or convalescent COVID-19. V and J are TRBV9 and TRBJ1-2, with a weak D call TRBD1 (5 bases). Sequenced input: peripheral blood. CDR3 DNA sequence: TGTGCCAGCAGCGCCAGTCCCCGGGGGAACAACTATGGCTACACCTTC. This translates into CASSASPRGNNYGYTF.